Listed below are T cell receptor beta chains from one sample, sequenced in a study of cytomegalovirus exposure and HLA in healthy donors. Here immunoSEQ multiplex PCR was the method, and the copy in TCRdb shows in-frame clones only, minus some. The data contain about 150,000 clones, 55% to 70% of them seen just once; the ten biggest clones take up around 3%. Sequenced: PBMCs. The source of these receptors is a woman under 40 in good health and CMV-seropositive. Each CDR3 is given with its conserved first and last residue. The order of the fields is V gene, D gene, J gene, clone size, CDR3 DNA, CDR3 protein. D genes are given only for firm matches. Size values are once, few and many counts, or a class for expanded clones, and some rows have none.

V: TRBV28; D: TRBD2; J: TRBJ2-1; size: -; DNA: TGTGCCAGCAGCTCCCCTGTTAGGACTAGCGGGGTCTTGCGGTTCTTC; CDR3: CASSSPVRTSGVLRFF
V: TRBV13; D: -; J: TRBJ1-2; size: -; DNA: TGTGCCAGCAGCTTAGGCGGAGGGAGCGATGGCTACACCTTC; CDR3: CASSLGGGSDGYTF
V: TRBV2; D: -; J: TRBJ1-5; size: -; DNA: TGTGCCAGCAGTGTGGGCATTCAACAGCCCCAGCATTTT; CDR3: CASSVGIQQPQHF
V: TRBV6-5; D: TRBD1; J: TRBJ1-6; size: -; DNA: TGTGCCAGCAGTTTAAAAGGGGGCGCGCATAATTCACCCCTCCACTTT; CDR3: CASSLKGGAHNSPLHF
V: TRBV7-2; D: TRBD1; J: TRBJ2-3; size: -; DNA: TGTGCCAGCAGCGATAGAAAACAGGGGAGCACAGATACGCAGTATTTT; CDR3: CASSDRKQGSTDTQYF
V: TRBV15; D: TRBD1; J: TRBJ1-5; size: few; DNA: TGTGCCACCAGCAATACAGGGGACGGGGGTCAGCCCCAGCATTTT; CDR3: CATSNTGDGGQPQHF
V: TRBV5-1; D: TRBD2; J: TRBJ2-1; size: few; DNA: TGCGCCAGCAGCTTCCTAGCGGGGGAGAACAATGAGCAGTTCTTC; CDR3: CASSFLAGENNEQFF
V: TRBV7-6; D: -; J: TRBJ1-6; size: -; DNA: TGTGCCAGCAGCTGGGCGGGATCGTATAATTCACCCCTCCACTTT; CDR3: CASSWAGSYNSPLHF
V: TRBV27; D: TRBD2; J: TRBJ2-3; size: -; DNA: TGTGCCAGCAGTCGACTAGCGGGGGATACGCAGTATTTT; CDR3: CASSRLAGDTQYF
V: TRBV15; D: -; J: TRBJ1-4; size: -; DNA: TGTGCCACCAGCAGAGATCTCCAGGGGACTAATGAAAAACTGTTTTTT; CDR3: CATSRDLQGTNEKLFF
V: TRBV6-6; D: TRBD1; J: TRBJ1-5; size: once; DNA: TGTGCCAGCAACAGGGGGCTCGGCAATCAGCCCCAGCATTTT; CDR3: CASNRGLGNQPQHF
V: TRBV10-2; D: TRBD2; J: TRBJ2-7; size: few; DNA: TGCGCCAGCAGCAATAGCGGGGGGTACCACGAGCAGTACTTC; CDR3: CASSNSGGYHEQYF
V: TRBV4-1; D: -; J: TRBJ1-2; size: once; DNA: TGCGCCAGCAGCCAAGAGGCGGGTCGAGGGAATGGCTACACCTTC; CDR3: CASSQEAGRGNGYTF
V: TRBV6-6; D: TRBD2; J: TRBJ2-5; size: few; DNA: TGTGCCAGCCAACTAGCGGGGGAAGAGACCCAGTACTTC; CDR3: CASQLAGEETQYF
V: TRBV29-1; D: -; J: TRBJ2-1; size: -; DNA: TGCAGCGTTTCCCGGTTGGGACTTCAAGCCAATTACAATGAGCAGTTCTTC; CDR3: CSVSRLGLQANYNEQFF
V: TRBV5-4; D: TRBD1; J: TRBJ2-2; size: -; DNA: TGTGCCAGCAGCTTCAGGGGGCGTAGCACCGGGGAGCTGTTTTTT; CDR3: CASSFRGRSTGELFF
V: TRBV9; D: -; J: TRBJ2-1; size: -; DNA: TGTGCCAGCAGCAAACCGCGAGGTGAGCAGTTCTTC; CDR3: CASSKPRGEQFF
V: TRBV4-2; D: TRBD1; J: TRBJ1-2; size: -; DNA: TGTGCCAGCAGACACAGTCAGGGGGGCTATGGCTACACCTTC; CDR3: CASRHSQGGYGYTF
V: TRBV19; D: -; J: TRBJ1-2; size: once; DNA: TGTGCCAGTAGTAAGGCGGCAGGGTGGGGCTACACCTTC; CDR3: CASSKAAGWGYTF
V: TRBV30; D: -; J: TRBJ1-1; size: -; DNA: TGTGCCTGGGAGGGACTGCGGGGCACTGAAGCTTTCTTT; CDR3: CAWEGLRGTEAFF
V: TRBV5-1; D: -; J: TRBJ1-4; size: -; DNA: TGCGCCAGCAGCTTGGGCTCCTCGACGGAGGGTGAAAAACTGTTTTTT; CDR3: CASSLGSSTEGEKLFF
V: TRBV5-4; D: -; J: TRBJ1-4; size: -; DNA: TGTGCCAGCAGCTTGTCCGGGGGGATGGGGGAAAAACTGTTTTTT; CDR3: CASSLSGGMGEKLFF